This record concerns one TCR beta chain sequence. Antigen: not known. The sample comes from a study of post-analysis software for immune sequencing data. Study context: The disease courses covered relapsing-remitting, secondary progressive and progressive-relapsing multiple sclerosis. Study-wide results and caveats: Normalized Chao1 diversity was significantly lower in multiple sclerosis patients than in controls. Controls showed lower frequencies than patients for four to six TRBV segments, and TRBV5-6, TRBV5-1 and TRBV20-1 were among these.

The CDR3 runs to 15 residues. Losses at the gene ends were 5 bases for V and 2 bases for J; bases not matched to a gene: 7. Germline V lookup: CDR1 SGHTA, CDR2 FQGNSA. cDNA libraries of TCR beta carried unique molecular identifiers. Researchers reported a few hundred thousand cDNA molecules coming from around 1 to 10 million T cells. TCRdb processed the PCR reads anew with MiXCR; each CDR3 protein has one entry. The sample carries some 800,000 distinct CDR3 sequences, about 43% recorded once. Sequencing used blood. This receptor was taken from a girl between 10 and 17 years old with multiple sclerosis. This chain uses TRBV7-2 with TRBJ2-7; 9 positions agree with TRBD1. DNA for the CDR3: TGTGCCAGCAGCCGCGGACAGGGGACCGCCTACGAGCAGTACTTC. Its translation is CASSRGQGTAYEQYF.